These T cell receptor beta chains were read from a single sample in a study of blood T cells in healthy people across ages. TCRdb ran MiXCR on the 5' RACE reads and lists one entry per CDR3 protein. In the table there are about 780,000 distinct CDR3 sequences, about half of which are singletons. Material for sequencing was blood. These receptors were obtained from a man older than 75 in good health. The conserved cysteine and the conserved F or W are not part of the CDR3 here.

>TRBV6-7
ASSPFSGQADERELGETQY
>TRBV5-1
ASSDPTGNEKLF
>TRBV4-3
ASSQDVLAETQF
>TRBV27
ASSKEGGKTQY
>TRBV7-6
ASCPRLAGISETQY
>TRBV9
ASSVGGNPYNEQY
>TRBV20-1
SAFRAGGDPYEQY
>TRBV4-1
ASSQGPSGYNEQF
>TRBV6-2/TRBV6-3
ASSGGSVGDTQY
>TRBV5-6
ASSFWLAGGGNEQF
>TRBV29-1
SVGVQASRTGELF
>TRBV5-1
ANSLGRGRPSYNEQF
>TRBV28
ASTNPGVPYEQY
>TRBV20-1
SAWTSRLGNEQF
>TRBV12-3/TRBV12-4
ANSPGGQQF
>TRBV5-1
ASSPSAGGSTDTQY
>TRBV4-1
ASSQDLFWQGAYEQY
>TRBV12-3/TRBV12-4
ASSERGQSGEQY
>TRBV7-6
ASSLLEGLAGYPSRTDTQY
>TRBV6-1
ASSERGVGVLQETQY
>TRBV20-1
SARGRTGTLETQY
>TRBV20-1
SARLSRGYTEAF
>TRBV7-2
ASREGGDTQY
>TRBV29-1
SVRTGETQY
>TRBV7-6
ASSLAADRAETQY
>TRBV20-1
SARGRGRAPDEQF
>TRBV18
ASLPPRDTQETQY
>TRBV12-3/TRBV12-4
ASSPRDTAYEQY
>TRBV5-5
ASILGLVGADTQY
>TRBV30
AWTDRGSYNEQF
>TRBV29-1
SVGLQGDRNYGYT
>TRBV7-2
ASSLYGNEKLF
>TRBV7-2
ASSLSQTQF
>TRBV15
ATSSPTSGADTQY
>TRBV3-1
ASSPRTEDTQY
>TRBV9
ASSVVASAPGGCHTGELF
>TRBV7-2
ASSLAVREVTDTQY
>TRBV4-3
ASSLTSGFSYNEQF
>TRBV7-9
ASSLGSDNGYGYT
>TRBV5-1
ASTKGIGDQGYNEQF
>TRBV7-9
ASSLDDTGPDEQY
>TRBV10-1
ASSELAGGMDEQY
>TRBV29-1
SVVGTGSFGANVLT
>TRBV28
ASRTHDGETQY
>TRBV20-1
SAPPLGGTEAF